Below are 11 T cell receptor beta chains sequenced from a single sample in a study of blood T cell repertoires in COVID-19. Generated by immunoSEQ multiplex PCR, the TCRdb table keeps only in-frame clones and is missing some. The top ten hold approximately 1.5% of the sample, which has hundreds of thousands of clones, 80% to 90% seen once. The specimen was peripheral blood. The source of these receptors is a woman aged 40-49 years who had recovered from COVID-19.

This rearrangement joins TRBV3-1 (or the pseudogene TRBV3-2) to TRBJ1-1; D may be TRBD1 (5 bases). This CDR3 spans 17 amino acids. Germline assignment: CDR1 LGHDT and CDR2 YNNKEL (reference sequence). The germline V and J ends were trimmed by 4 bases and 5 bases, with 23 bases remaining between them. Here the CDR3 reads CASSREGLSAGKTEAFF. For the CDR3, the DNA is TGTGCCAGCAGCCGAGAGGGACTCTCGGCCGGCAAAACTGAAGCTTTCTTT.

Notes on this clone: Compared with germline, one end of the junction differs, possibly owing to a read error. V is TRBV7-7 and J is TRBJ1-4; 7 bases map to TRBD1. Germline V gene data show CDR1 as SSHAT and CDR2 as FNYEAQ (reference sequence). CDR3 size: 18 residues. The CDR3 DNA is TGTGCTAGCAGCCGAGGAAACAGGGGACCGGTGACTAATGAAAAACTGTTTTTT. Translating it yields CASSRGNRGPVTNEKLFF.

This chain joins TRBV12-3 or TRBV12-4 and TRBJ1-1; 8 nucleotides agree with TRBD1. Trimming cost V 2 bases and J 8 bases; bases outside gene matches: 1. The CDR3 has 12 amino acids. The CDR3 here is CASSLQGAEAFF. CDR3 DNA sequence: TGTGCCAGCAGTTTACAGGGGGCGGAAGCTTTCTTT.

The chain carries TRBV12-5 and TRBJ1-1, with a weak D call TRBD1 (6 bases). CDR3 length: 15 amino acids. CDR1 and CDR2 (germline): LGHNT, FRNRAP. V lost 1 base, J lost 1 base, and 10 bases lay in between. As DNA, the CDR3 is TGTGCTAGTGGTTTGGGCCCGACAGGGAACACTGAAGCTTTCTTT. As protein: CASGLGPTGNTEAFF.

This rearrangement joins TRBV3-1 (or the pseudogene TRBV3-2) to TRBJ2-5; D remains ambiguous. CDR3 length: 14 amino acids. V dropped 2 bases and J dropped 5 bases, with 12 bases sitting between them. Germline-derived CDR1 and CDR2 are LGHDT and YNNKEL (reference sequence). Here the CDR3 reads CASSQRGSQETQYF. CDR3 DNA: TGTGCCAGCAGCCAAAGAGGTAGTCAGGAGACCCAGTACTTC.

There are a few counts of this clone. The chain has TRBV11-2 and TRBJ1-3, with 11 bases lining up with TRBD1. Germline-derived CDR1 and CDR2 are SGHAT and FQNNGV. With V trimmed by 7 bases and J by 4 bases, 9 bases remained unmatched. CDR3 length equals 16 residues. This chain's CDR3 is CASTQRGQGGGNTIYF. Here the CDR3 DNA reads TGTGCCAGCACCCAAAGGGGACAGGGGGGCGGAAACACCATATATTTT.

V gene TRBV9 combines with J gene TRBJ2-5, with TRBD2 matching 10 bases. The CDR3 runs to 16 residues. V trimming: 0 bases; J trimming: 1 base; junction bases outside the gene matches: 3. Germline CDR1 reads SGDLS; CDR2 reads YYNGEE. The CDR3: CASSVGLAGVQETQYF. The DNA of the CDR3 is TGTGCCAGCAGCGTAGGGCTAGCGGGGGTCCAAGAGACCCAGTACTTC.

The CDR3 nucleotides are TGTGCCAGCAGCCCAAGGCTCGGGCGGGGGAGCACAGATACGCAGTATTTT. Translation: CASSPRLGRGSTDTQYF. The chain joins TRBV9 to TRBJ2-3; 7 bases fit TRBD2. This CDR3 is built from 17 residues. With V trimmed by 4 bases and J by 0 bases, 11 bases remained unmatched. The germline V gene has CDR1 SGDLS and CDR2 YYNGEE.

The chain carries TRBV14 and TRBJ1-6; D call uncertain. Germline CDR1 SGHDN, CDR2 FVKESK. The CDR3 is made up of 14 amino acids. The V gene lost 2 bases and the J gene lost 10 bases, with 12 bases spanning the gap. The CDR3 here is CASSQNHRASPLHF. DNA for the CDR3: TGTGCCAGCAGCCAAAATCACAGAGCCTCACCCCTCCACTTT.

This chain connects TRBV25-1 to TRBJ2-5; 7 positions match TRBD1. With 4 bases clipped from V and 0 bases from J, the junction kept 5 bases outside the gene matches. The length of the CDR3 is 15 residues. Germline lookup yields CDR1 MGHDK and CDR2 SYGVNS. CDR3 in DNA: TGTGCCAGCAGTGCGGGACAGATGAACCAAGAGACCCAGTACTTC. Its protein product is CASSAGQMNQETQYF.

Only a few counts were recorded for this clone. The chain is built from TRBV6-5 and TRBJ1-3, with D maybe TRBD1 (6 bases). CDR3 length equals 14 residues. Trimming removed 2 bases from V and 5 bases from J, with 10 bases in between. Germline V lookup: CDR1 MNHEY, CDR2 SVGAGI. CDR3 sequence: CASSYRDNRNTIYF. CDR3 nucleotides: TGTGCCAGCAGTTACAGGGACAACCGAAACACCATATATTTT.